This T cell receptor (beta chain) originates from a study of blood T cells in healthy people across ages. The study, taken as a whole, reports: Because sorting was not performed, PBMCs prevented conclusive naive versus antigen-experienced comparison. Naive CD4+ cell counts and diversity both ran higher in long-lived than in aged donors.

On this clonotype: Its antigen is unknown.

Sample-barcoded 5' priming and a J-beta primer mix drove a second PCR of about 7 to 11 cycles. Samples each returned at least 2.5 million CDR3-containing paired-end reads. TCRdb fed the 5' RACE reads into MiXCR, producing one record per CDR3 protein. This table has 650,000 to 1,000,000 distinct CDR3 sequences, about 37% appearing once. This CDR3 contains 14 residues. CDR1 and CDR2 (germline): SGDLS, YYNGEE. V shed 4 bases and J shed 11 bases, with 21 bases lying between them. This TCR derives from a man younger than 30 in good health. The genes are TRBV9 and TRBJ2-5; no clear D. Sample: blood. The CDR3 reads CASSPNPSDTEQYF. DNA for the CDR3: TGTGCCAGCAGCCCCAATCCCAGCGATACGGAGCAGTACTTC.